What follows describes a single TCR beta chain. Antigen unknown. These data are taken from a study of T cell repertoires in cytomegalovirus infection. TCRdb reprocessed the reads via MiXCR and lists one record per CDR3 protein. The sample records 700,000 to 950,000 distinct CDR3 sequences, 32% being singletons. The CDR3 runs 14 residues. The germline V gene has CDR1 WSHSY and CDR2 SAAADI. J lost 1 base, V lost 8 bases, and 3 bases had no gene match. The specimen comprised cultured CD8+ T cells from PBMCs, sampled from culture after CMV antigen stimulation. This chain connects TRBV10-2 to TRBJ2-2; 8 nucleotides line up with TRBD1. The origin of this receptor is a human donor in good health (CMV status not recorded). Some clones in this sample may be carry-over from other donors' samples. CDR3 amino acids: CASQQGGNTGELFF. The CDR3 region has the DNA TGCGCCAGCCAACAGGGGGGGAACACCGGGGAGCTGTTTTTT.